The 14 T cell receptor beta chains given below trace back to one sample, sequenced in a study of CD8 T cells in ankylosing spondylitis. One entry per CDR3 protein, called by TCRdb with MiXCR from the 5' RACE reads. The sample records 200,000 to 250,000 distinct CDR3 sequences, around 11% being singletons. The material sequenced was blood, either unsorted or a sorted T cell fraction (not recorded which). The receptors originated from a male donor with ankylosing spondylitis or in good health (not recorded which).

In regard to this clonotype: A read error may explain this, as a much larger clone is one base away. The V call is TRBV5-1, the J call TRBJ2-1, with TRBD2 identical over 10 bases. Germline CDR1 is SGHRS and CDR2 is YFSETQ. CDR3 length: 14 residues. The CDR3 sequence: CVSSSGGEYNEQFF. Here the CDR3 DNA reads TGCGTCAGCAGCAGCGGGGGGGAATACAATGAGCAGTTCTTC.

This clonotype was detected ten times or more. V gene TRBV12-3 or TRBV12-4 combines with J gene TRBJ2-1, with D hard to call. The CDR3 loop spans 17 amino acids. Trimming removed 5 bases at V and 3 bases at J, with 20 bases between. The CDR3: CASSPMIRLVDYNEQFF. The CDR3, as DNA: TGTGCCAGCAGTCCCATGATACGGCTAGTGGACTACAATGAGCAGTTCTTC.

In its sample, this clonotype was seen many times. The genes are TRBV7-2 and TRBJ2-3; D gene uncertain. The germline CDR1 and CDR2 sequences are SGHTA and FQGNSA. V was clipped by 2 bases and J by 10 bases, with 19 bases between them. This CDR3 spans 15 amino acids. CDR3 sequence reads: CASSLSGGTLQAQYF. CDR3 nucleotides: TGTGCCAGCAGCTTATCCGGCGGAACCTTGCAAGCGCAGTATTTT.

This clonotype was detected ten times or more. This rearrangement joins TRBV5-1 to TRBJ2-2; 12 nucleotides match TRBD1. V shed 1 base and J 5 bases; nucleotides not matched to a gene: 3. The CDR3 has 16 amino acids. Germline lookup yields CDR1 SGHRS and CDR2 YFSETQ. The CDR3 nucleotides are TGCGCCAGCAGCTTGCCGGGACAGGGGGCGACCGGGGAGCTGTTTTTT. Translating gives CASSLPGQGATGELFF.

Ten or more counts support this clonotype. The rearrangement joins TRBV12-3 or TRBV12-4 to TRBJ2-1; TRBD2 might be the D (6 bases). The CDR3 totals 14 residues. The ends were cut back, 11 bases at V and 0 bases at J, with 14 bases in the middle. CDR3 DNA: TGTGCCGTACCCCGGGACTCCTCCTACAATGAGCAGTTCTTC. This translates into CAVPRDSSYNEQFF.

This clonotype was counted ten times or more. The chain recombines TRBV5-1 with TRBJ1-1; perhaps TRBD1 as D (5 bases). Germline CDR1 SGHRS, CDR2 YFSETQ. V dropped 0 bases and J dropped 5 bases, with 17 bases sitting between them. The CDR3 spans 16 residues. CDR3 nucleotides: TGCGCCAGCAGCTTGGAGGGCCAGGGACTGATAACTGAAGCTTTCTTT. Translation gives CASSLEGQGLITEAFF.

This clonotype occurred many times. CDR3 region: CASSPDGISYNEQFF. The CDR3 bases are TGCGCCAGCAGCCCGGATGGGATAAGTTACAATGAGCAGTTCTTC. This chain links TRBV5-1 with TRBJ2-1; D is unclear. Trimming removed 4 bases from V and 4 bases from J, with 15 bases in between. Germline assignment: CDR1 SGHRS and CDR2 YFSETQ. The CDR3 extends over 15 amino acids. The variable domain in full, with the rest retrieved from reference TRBV5-1 and TRBJ2-1, is KAGVTQTPRYLIKTRGQQVTLSCSPISGHRSVSWYQQTPGQGLQFLFEYFSETQRNKGNFPGRFSGRQFSNSRSEMNVSTLELGDSALYLCASSPDGISYNEQFFGPGTRLTVL.

This clonotype showed up just a few times. This chain connects TRBV6-1 to TRBJ2-2, with D possibly matching TRBD2 (5 bases). Germline assignment: CDR1 MNHNS and CDR2 SASEGT. Trimming took 2 bases from V and 6 from J, leaving 7 bases between them. This CDR3 has 13 amino acids. CDR3 DNA: TGTGCCAGCAGTGAACGGAGGCCCGGGGAGCTGTTTTTT. Its translation is CASSERRPGELFF.

This chain connects TRBV13 to TRBJ2-1; tentative D call: TRBD1 (6 bases). Germline-derived CDR1 and CDR2 are PRHDT and FYEKMQ (reference sequence). This CDR3 has 14 residues. Trimming took off 4 bases at V and 9 bases at J, with 16 bases between the two ends. CDR3 loop: CASSSVQGPREQFF. DNA of the CDR3: TGTGCCAGCAGCTCCGTCCAGGGGCCTCGTGAGCAGTTCTTC.

In this sample, this clonotype turned up many times. J is TRBJ2-3 and V is TRBV9, with TRBD2 matching over 10 bases. This CDR3 comprises 16 residues. Germline CDR1 is SGDLS and CDR2 is YYNGEE. Germline trimming cut 4 bases from V and 4 bases from J; bases unmatched to any gene: 9. CDR3 in amino acids: CASSPQRGGRSDTQYF. The CDR3 nucleotides are TGTGCCAGCAGCCCTCAGCGGGGGGGTAGATCAGATACGCAGTATTTT.

V gene TRBV10-3 combines with J gene TRBJ1-2; possible D gene TRBD1, 5 bases. V was clipped by 0 bases and J by 3 bases, with 11 bases between them. In germline, CDR1 is ENHRY, CDR2 SYGVKD. The CDR3 is 15 amino acids. CDR3 loop: CAISESGRKDYGYTF. The CDR3 DNA sequence: TGTGCCATCAGTGAGTCGGGACGTAAAGACTATGGCTACACCTTC.

Many counts were recorded for this clonotype. The V call is TRBV7-6, the J call TRBJ1-5, with TRBD1 matching over 8 bases. The V gene's germline CDR1 is SGHVS and CDR2 FNYEAQ. This CDR3 spans 16 amino acids. Unmatched junction bases numbered 13, after V lost 5 bases and J lost 7 bases. CDR3 coding DNA: TGTGCCAGCAGCCTAGACGGACAGGGCGGAGGGCAGCCCCAGCATTTT. It translates to CASSLDGQGGGQPQHF.

This chain's CDR3 is CASSLARLAGNEQFF. Written as DNA, the CDR3 is TGTGCCAGCAGCTTAGCCAGACTAGCTGGCAATGAGCAGTTCTTC. The rearrangement uses TRBV11-2 and TRBJ2-1; TRBD2 aligns across 7 bases. J lost 6 bases, V lost 1 base, and 6 bases had no gene match. The germline V gene encodes CDR1 SGHAT and CDR2 FQNNGV. The CDR3 covers 15 residues.

This clonotype has a count of ten or more. This chain joins TRBV7-2 and TRBJ2-7, with 11 bases that match TRBD2. Trimming removed 5 bases from V and 0 bases from J; junction bases left unmatched: 3. This CDR3 has 15 residues. CDR1 is SGHTA, CDR2 FQGNSA, per germline. The CDR3: CASSPLAGDSYEQYF. DNA for the CDR3: TGTGCCAGCAGCCCACTAGCGGGGGACTCCTACGAGCAGTACTTC.